The 21 T cell receptor beta chains reported below all come from one sample, sequenced in a study of OX40 agonist ivuxolimab in advanced cancers. Libraries were prepared through the immunoSEQ multiplex PCR assay. As stored in TCRdb, this immuneACCESS dataset retains in-frame rearrangements with V and J assigned. A fraction of the clones does not appear; measured against another copy, unresolved V genes explain less than half of the discrepancy, and the remainder lacks a known reason. This sample is represented by under 85,000 clones; about 85% of them were singletons. The leading ten clones occupy 3.1% of the sample. Sequenced material: CD4+ or CD8+ T cells sorted from blood, taken in a trial of the OX40 agonist ivuxolimab. These receptors came from an adult with an advanced solid tumor such as melanoma, head and neck, liver or kidney cancer.

J is TRBJ1-4 and V is TRBV27; possible D gene TRBD1, 5 bases. Trimming took off 2 bases at V and 3 bases at J, with 19 bases between the two ends. The CDR3 runs 18 residues. CDR1 is MNHEY and CDR2 is SMNVEV in the germline V gene (reference sequence). The CDR3 coding sequence is TGTGCCAGCAGTTTACTTGTTGGCAGGGAGTTGTCTAATGAAAAACTGTTTTTT. It translates to CASSLLVGRELSNEKLFF.

This chain connects TRBV10-2 to TRBJ2-7, with 8 bases lining up with TRBD1. From germline, CDR1 is WSHSY and CDR2 SAAADI. The trim removed 6 bases at V and 5 bases at J, leaving 9 bases unmatched. This CDR3 is built from 14 residues. CDR3 amino acids: CASSLRTGSNEQYF. The DNA for the CDR3 is TGCGCCAGCAGCCTTCGGACAGGGTCCAACGAGCAGTACTTC.

This chain links TRBV11-2 with TRBJ1-1, with D hard to call. The V end was cut by 7 bases, the J end by 4 bases, with 16 bases between. The CDR3 length is 14 residues. From germline, CDR1 is SGHAT and CDR2 FQNNGV. Here the CDR3 DNA reads TGTGCCAGCACCCCGGGAAGGGTGGGCACTGAAGCTTTCTTT. This gives the protein CASTPGRVGTEAFF.

The CDR3 DNA is TGTGCCAGCAGTTACTCAGGGACAGGGGCTCAGCCCCAGCATTTT. Its translation: CASSYSGTGAQPQHF. The chain links TRBV6-5 to TRBJ1-5, with TRBD1 identical over 10 bases. CDR1 and CDR2 (germline): MNHEY, SVGAGI. This CDR3 region has 15 residues. V shed 0 bases, J shed 6 bases, and the junction held 2 bases outside the gene matches.

The chain joins TRBV18 to TRBJ2-1; D perhaps matches TRBD2 (6 bases). The germline CDR1 and CDR2 sequences are KGHSH and LQKENI. Trimming cost V 2 bases and J 7 bases, with 18 bases left between them. This CDR3 is built from 16 residues. CDR3 in DNA: TGTGCCAGCTCACCAGGGGTGGATAGCGGACCTAATGAGCAGTTCTTC. Protein sequence: CASSPGVDSGPNEQFF.

This clone was observed a few times. The gene calls are TRBV12-1 and TRBJ2-2; the tabulated D call, TRBD2, remains unverified against the DNA. TRBV12-1 is tagged as a pseudogene. The CDR3 sequence is 18 residues long. The CDR3, as DNA: TGTGCCAGCAGCTTCCTAGCGGGGGGGCTACCGAACACCGGGGAGCTGTTTTTT. Translation: CASSFLAGGLPNTGELFF.

The gene calls are TRBV6-5 and TRBJ2-1; tentative D call: TRBD2 (5 bases). CDR1 MNHEY and CDR2 SVGAGI come from the germline V gene. The CDR3 sequence is 15 residues long. Deletions cut 0 bases from V and 1 base from J, with 7 bases between. CDR3 sequence reads: CASSYSRTSYNEQFF. The CDR3 region has the DNA TGTGCCAGCAGTTACTCCAGGACTTCCTACAATGAGCAGTTCTTC.

This clone was picked up a small number of times. This chain joins TRBV6-5 and TRBJ1-2; the D is unclear. From germline, CDR1 is MNHEY and CDR2 SVGAGI. The CDR3 length is 12 residues. The V and J ends lost 4 bases and 4 bases respectively, with 7 bases between them. The CDR3 DNA follows: TGTGCCAGCAGTTCACCCTCCTATGGCTACACCTTC. Residues: CASSSPSYGYTF.

J is TRBJ1-2 and V is TRBV7-2; 7 bases line up with TRBD1. V lost 4 bases, J lost 6 bases, and 5 bases stayed unmatched. The CDR3 is made up of 13 amino acids. Germline V gene data show CDR1 as SGHTA and CDR2 as FQGNSA. The CDR3 spells CASSSDRVDGYTF. The CDR3 nucleotides read TGTGCCAGCAGCTCAGACAGGGTGGATGGCTACACCTTC.

The rearrangement links TRBV16 to TRBJ1-5, with TRBD1 identical over 8 bases. The CDR3 is made up of 17 amino acids. Germline assignment: CDR1 KGHSY and CDR2 FQNENV. Unmatched junction bases numbered 10, after V lost 4 bases and J lost 2 bases. Written as DNA, the CDR3 is TGTGCCAGCAGCCCTTTCAGCGGGACAGGCCGCAATCAGCCCCAGCATTTT. It encodes CASSPFSGTGRNQPQHF.

The CDR3 spells CASSDHNSPLHF. Here the CDR3 DNA reads TGTGCCAGCAGTGACCATAATTCACCCCTCCACTTT. The chain employs TRBV6-1 and TRBJ1-6; D is unresolved. CDR1 and CDR2 from the germline V gene are MNHNS and SASEGT. Trimming removed 3 bases at V and 5 bases at J, with 2 bases between. This CDR3 is built from 12 residues.

The V and J genes are TRBV19 and TRBJ1-1; D not resolved. There are 19 residues in the CDR3. Trimming took 0 bases from V and 3 from J, leaving 23 bases between them. CDR1 is LNHDA and CDR2 is SQIVND in the germline V gene (reference sequence). The CDR3 nucleotides read TGTGCCAGTAGTATAGAGGTAGTAAAGGTGTTGATGTTTTACACTGAAGCTTTCTTT. Amino acid sequence: CASSIEVVKVLMFYTEAFF.

This clone was detected only once. This chain connects TRBV29-1 to TRBJ2-7; 13 bases are a match to TRBD2. Germline loops: CDR1 SQVTM, CDR2 ANQGSEA. This CDR3 spans 15 amino acids. The V and J ends lost 5 bases and 4 bases, in that order; junction bases with no gene match: 8. CDR3 DNA sequence: TGCAGCGTTAGCCTAACTAGCGGGAGGGCATACGAGCAGTACTTC. Its translation is CSVSLTSGRAYEQYF.

The J gene is TRBJ2-2, the V gene TRBV6-1, with 7 bases aligning to TRBD1. This CDR3 region has 13 residues. After removal of 5 bases from V and 9 bases from J, the junction contained 6 bases not matched to a gene. CDR1 is MNHNS and CDR2 is SASEGT in the germline V gene. The CDR3: CASSPTGVRELFF. Here the CDR3 DNA reads TGTGCCAGCAGTCCTACAGGGGTCCGGGAGCTGTTTTTT.

The chain recombines TRBV10-2 with TRBJ1-5, with D unresolved. With 3 bases removed from V and 2 bases from J, the gap between germline ends came to 11 bases. Germline CDR1 reads WSHSY; CDR2 reads SAAADI. This CDR3 is 15 amino acids long. CDR3 sequence (DNA): TGCGCCAGCAGTGATCATGCGAGGGGCAATCAGCCCCAGCATTTT. The encoded protein is CASSDHARGNQPQHF.

The rearrangement links TRBV6-6 to TRBJ1-5; tentatively, D is TRBD1 (5 bases). This CDR3 is built from 15 residues. Deletions cut 6 bases from V and 0 bases from J, with 12 bases between. CDR1 and CDR2 from the germline V gene are MNHNY and SVGAGI (reference sequence). This CDR3 reads CASREGAISNQPQHF. The CDR3, as DNA: TGTGCCAGCAGGGAAGGGGCGATTAGCAATCAGCCCCAGCATTTT.

The V gene is TRBV29-1, the J gene TRBJ2-4, with 8 bases fitting TRBD1. V was pared by 1 base and J by 9 bases, with 5 bases of the junction left unmatched. The CDR3 spans 13 residues. In germline, CDR1 is SQVTM, CDR2 ANQGSEA. CDR3: CSVEAHDRGIQYF. CDR3 coding DNA: TGCAGCGTTGAAGCCCACGACAGGGGCATTCAGTACTTC.

The rearrangement links TRBV7-3 to TRBJ1-5; perhaps TRBD1 as D (5 bases). Trimming took 0 bases from V and 0 from J, leaving 6 bases between them. The length of the CDR3 is 15 residues. CDR1 is SGHTA, CDR2 FQGTGA, per germline. For the CDR3, the DNA is TGTGCCAGCAGCTTAACGGGGGATAGCAATCAGCCCCAGCATTTT. This translates into CASSLTGDSNQPQHF.

On this clone itself: The sample has other DNA sequences that encode this CDR3 too. The chain uses TRBV19 and TRBJ1-4; D not resolved. Trimming pared 7 bases from V and 0 bases from J, leaving 12 bases between. The CDR3 covers 15 residues. Germline V lookup: CDR1 LNHDA, CDR2 SQIVND (reference sequence). The CDR3 DNA follows: TGTGCCAGTACTTCTGGAGCTGCAACTAATGAAAAACTGTTTTTT. It codes for CASTSGAATNEKLFF.

The chain links TRBV25-1 to TRBJ1-5, with D perhaps TRBD1 (5 bases). The V end lost 3 bases, the J end lost 1 base, and 13 bases lay between the germline ends. CDR3 length: 16 amino acids. CDR1 MGHDK and CDR2 SYGVNS come from the germline V gene. The CDR3 protein is CASSDNSQGSNQPQHF. The DNA of the CDR3 is TGTGCCAGCAGTGATAACAGCCAGGGCAGCAATCAGCCCCAGCATTTT.

The rearrangement uses TRBV4-1 and TRBJ1-1, with a tentative D call TRBD1 (5 bases). The germline V gene encodes CDR1 MGHRA and CDR2 YSYEKL. The CDR3 is 16 residues long. The ends were cut back, 1 base at V and 0 bases at J, with 12 bases in the middle. The CDR3 reads CASSQGLTVMNTEAFF. Here the CDR3 DNA reads TGCGCCAGCAGCCAAGGATTGACAGTTATGAACACTGAAGCTTTCTTT.